These 29 T cell receptor beta chains originate from one sample sequenced in a study of read filtering for tumor transcriptome and immune sequencing. This library used around 400 ng RNA and molecular barcoded adaptors spanning alpha/delta and beta/gamma chains. TCRdb re-analysed the reads in MiXCR, keeping a single row per CDR3 protein. Among some 40,000 distinct CDR3 sequences listed, approximately 12% were seen once. Sequencing used a population of CD138-negative cells sorted from bone marrow. All receptors derive from a donor at least 40 years old with multiple myeloma.

This clonotype has a handful of counts. This could be a read error, since a much larger clone is one nucleotide away. The rearrangement uses TRBV24-1 and TRBJ1-2; TRBD1 aligns across 9 bases. The germline CDR1 and CDR2 sequences are KGHDR and SFDVKD. The CDR3 is made up of 16 amino acids. CDR3 region: CATSDRTGEIRYDYTF. The DNA of the CDR3 is TGTGCCACCAGTGATCGGACAGGGGAGATACGGTATGACTACACCTTC.

This clonotype occurred many times. The rearrangement uses TRBV9 and TRBJ2-3; TRBD2 aligns across 9 bases. In germline, CDR1 is SGDLS, CDR2 YYNGEE. J gave up 0 bases and V 2 bases, and 16 bases lay outside the gene matches. This CDR3 is 20 amino acids long. The CDR3, as DNA: TGTGCCAGCAGCGTTTCGGGCGGGGGGGCCGGATCCCGAAGCACAGATACGCAGTATTTT. Protein sequence: CASSVSGGGAGSRSTDTQYF.

This clonotype is categorized as medium-sized. The chain links TRBV6-4 to TRBJ2-7; weak D call: TRBD2 (5 bases). Trimming took off 0 bases at V and 5 bases at J, with 8 bases between the two ends. Germline CDR1 reads MRHNA; CDR2 reads SNTAGT. The CDR3 is 13 residues long. The CDR3 DNA follows: TGTGCCAGCAGTGACTCGATCGGGAACGAGCAGTACTTC. It specifies CASSDSIGNEQYF.

This clonotype was observed at least ten times. The V gene is TRBV4-1, the J gene TRBJ1-1; D not resolved. Germline CDR1 MGHRA, CDR2 YSYEKL. V lost 1 base, J lost 0 bases, and 6 bases lay in between. This CDR3 has 14 residues. The CDR3 bases are TGCGCCAGCAGCCAAGTCTCCATGAACACTGAAGCTTTCTTT. Protein sequence: CASSQVSMNTEAFF.

This clonotype was seen many times. V gene TRBV19 combines with J gene TRBJ2-2; D might be TRBD2 (6 bases). The CDR3 has 15 amino acids. From germline, CDR1 is LNHDA and CDR2 SQIVND (reference sequence). V was pared by 4 bases and J by 3 bases, with 12 bases between. CDR3 in amino acids: CASSREADYTGELFF. The CDR3 DNA is TGTGCCAGTAGTAGGGAGGCCGATTACACCGGGGAGCTGTTTTTT.

Ten or more counts support this clonotype. CDR3 DNA: TGCGCCAGCAGCTTGTGGGGGCATCAGCCCCAGCATTTT. Residues: CASSLWGHQPQHF. V usage is TRBV5-1 and J usage is TRBJ1-5; a weak D match, TRBD1 (6 bases). V lost 1 base, J lost 5 bases, and 7 bases lay in between. The CDR3 consists of 13 residues. From germline, CDR1 is SGHRS and CDR2 YFSETQ. The variable domain in full, completed from reference TRBV5-1 and TRBJ1-5, reads KAGVTQTPRYLIKTRGQQVTLSCSPISGHRSVSWYQQTPGQGLQFLFEYFSETQRNKGNFPGRFSGRQFSNSRSEMNVSTLELGDSALYLCASSLWGHQPQHFGDGTRLSIL.

This clonotype showed up many times. The rearrangement uses TRBV2 and TRBJ1-4; TRBD1 agrees at 7 bases. Germline values: CDR1 SNHLY, CDR2 FYNNEI. The CDR3 spans 15 residues. The ends lost 5 bases at V and 7 bases at J; junction bases unmatched: 10. CDR3: CASSPTRQGGEKLFF. The CDR3 region has the DNA TGTGCCAGCAGTCCAACCAGACAGGGAGGTGAAAAACTGTTTTTT.

This clonotype was observed many times. The chain carries TRBV7-9 and TRBJ1-4, with a tentative D call TRBD1 (6 bases). Germline CDR1 is SEHNR and CDR2 is FQNEAQ (reference sequence). This CDR3 has 15 residues. V was shortened by 5 bases and J by 5 bases, with 15 bases between the two germline ends. CDR3 sequence reads: CASSRRQAHNEKLFF. CDR3 sequence (DNA): TGTGCCAGCAGCCGCCGACAGGCCCACAATGAAAAACTGTTTTTT.

This clonotype was counted at least ten times. The rearrangement links TRBV28 to TRBJ2-1; unclear D gene. CDR3 length equals 13 residues. Germline CDR1 reads MDHEN; CDR2 reads SYDVKM. CDR3 nucleotide sequence: TGTGGTTCTAACGACAACGACAAGGCTGAGCAGTTCTTC. Translation gives CGSNDNDKAEQFF.

Points on this clonotype: This sequence may be a read error, since a much larger clone differs from it by one base. V and J are TRBV5-5 and TRBJ2-7, with D unresolved. The germline V gene encodes CDR1 SGHKS and CDR2 YYEKEE (reference sequence). The CDR3 runs to 13 residues. Trimming left V 1 base short and J 2 bases short, with 7 bases between. This CDR3 reads CASSLRQPYEQYF. In nucleotides, the CDR3 is TGTGCCAGCAGCTTGCGGCAGCCCTACGAGCAGTACTTC.

There are many counts of this clonotype. V and J are TRBV20-1 and TRBJ2-5; perhaps TRBD2 as D (5 bases). The CDR3 spans 10 residues. Per the germline V gene, CDR1 is DFQATT and CDR2 is SNEGSKA (reference sequence). The chain's CDR3 is CTLPGETQYF. The CDR3 DNA sequence: TGCACCCTCCCGGGGGAGACCCAGTACTTC.

The chain is built from TRBV29-1 and TRBJ2-7; D remains unclear. Germline values: CDR1 SQVTM, CDR2 ANQGSEA. The CDR3 length is 10 residues. Trimming took 4 bases from V and 2 from J, leaving 3 bases between them. The CDR3 here is CSVGTYEQYF. CDR3 DNA: TGCAGCGTTGGGACCTACGAGCAGTACTTC.

This clonotype was seen just once. One base away lies a much larger clone, so this may be a sequencing read error. The gene calls are TRBV20-1 and TRBJ1-2; D is unresolved. The germline CDR1 and CDR2 sequences are DFQATT and SNEGSKA (reference sequence). This CDR3 region has 11 residues. Trimming took 5 bases from V and 6 from J, leaving 10 bases between them. CDR3 loop: CSAGIGHGYTF. In nucleotides, the CDR3 is TGCAGTGCTGGGATCGGCCATGGCTACACCTTC.

This clonotype appeared a few times. A much larger clone is a single base away; this may be a read error. This chain uses TRBV3-1 with TRBJ2-5; D not resolved. V was pared by 5 bases and J by 0 bases, with 4 bases between. The CDR3 covers 12 residues. Germline V CDR1 and CDR2: LGHDT, YNNKEL (reference sequence). The CDR3 region is CASSWYQETQYF. CDR3 nucleotide sequence: TGTGCCAGCAGCTGGTACCAAGAGACCCAGTACTTC.

V and J are TRBV6-5 and TRBJ1-3, with 8 nucleotides matching TRBD1. The CDR3 extends over 16 amino acids. Germline V gene lookup returns CDR1 MNHEY and CDR2 SVGAGI. Trimming took 6 bases from V and 0 from J; bases not matched to a gene: 7. CDR3 in DNA: TGTGCCAGCAGACAGACAGGGGCCTCCTCTGGAAACACCATATATTTT. Protein product: CASRQTGASSGNTIYF.

This clonotype was seen at least ten times. The V gene is TRBV28, the J gene TRBJ1-2; 8 bases align to TRBD1. CDR3 size: 14 residues. The trim removed 6 bases at V and 5 bases at J, leaving 8 bases unmatched. Germline CDR1 MDHEN, CDR2 SYDVKM. The CDR3 region is CASSDGQGLYGYTF. CDR3 sequence (DNA): TGTGCCAGCAGCGATGGACAGGGCTTATATGGCTACACCTTC.

This clonotype was seen repeatedly, ten times or more. The CDR3 region has the DNA TGTGCCAGCAGTTTACCCACCGGGAGTGAAGCTTTCTTT. Amino acids: CASSLPTGSEAFF. The rearrangement links TRBV28 to TRBJ1-1; D call uncertain. V shed 2 bases and J shed 7 bases, with 11 bases lying between them. The CDR3 consists of 13 residues. The germline V gene encodes CDR1 MDHEN and CDR2 SYDVKM. Looking up the rest from reference TRBV28 and TRBJ1-1 gives the full variable domain: DVKVTQSSRYLVKRTGEKVFLECVQDMDHENMFWYRQDPGLGLRLIYFSYDVKMKEKGDIPEGYSVSREKKERFSLILESASTNQTSMYLCASSLPTGSEAFFGQGTRLTVV.

Points on this clonotype: This may arise from a read error, as a much more abundant clone is one base away. J is TRBJ2-7 and V is TRBV7-2; D is perhaps TRBD1 (5 bases). The CDR3 has 12 residues. Germline V CDR1 and CDR2: SGHTA, FQGNSA. The V end lost 3 bases, the J end lost 8 bases, and 11 bases lay between the germline ends. The CDR3 spells CASSLWGHQQYF. CDR3 DNA: TGTGCCAGCAGCTTGTGGGGCCACCAGCAGTACTTC.

This clonotype was recorded many times. The chain links TRBV3-1 to TRBJ2-3; D possibly corresponds to TRBD1 (6 bases). The germline CDR1 and CDR2 sequences are LGHDT and YNNKEL (reference sequence). The CDR3 has 15 residues. Trimming pared 0 bases from V and 5 bases from J, leaving 12 bases between. CDR3 protein: CASSQEAQGRDTQYF. CDR3 coding DNA: TGTGCCAGCAGCCAAGAGGCCCAGGGGAGAGATACGCAGTATTTT.

This clonotype was counted at least ten times. The chain uses TRBV5-1 and TRBJ2-3; 8 bases map to TRBD1. This CDR3 region has 16 residues. Germline V CDR1 and CDR2: SGHRS, YFSETQ. Unmatched junction bases numbered 9, after V lost 5 bases and J lost 1 base. CDR3 bases: TGCGCCAGCAGTTTCGGACAGGGAAGTGGCACAGATACGCAGTATTTT. Encoded protein: CASSFGQGSGTDTQYF.

This clonotype was detected ten times or more. The chain carries TRBV29-1 and TRBJ2-5, with D tentatively TRBD1 (5 bases). The ends were cut back, 1 base at V and 4 bases at J, with 7 bases in the middle. This CDR3 is 12 amino acids long. The germline gives CDR1 SQVTM, CDR2 ANQGSEA. The CDR3 reads CSVEVRVETQYF. CDR3 sequence (DNA): TGCAGCGTTGAAGTCAGGGTAGAGACCCAGTACTTC.

This clonotype was detected ten times or more. The V call is TRBV6-1, the J call TRBJ1-1; unclear D gene. Germline CDR1 MNHNS, CDR2 SASEGT. CDR3 length equals 12 residues. V was shortened by 7 bases and J by 6 bases, with 12 bases between the two germline ends. CDR3 residues: CASIEGGSEAFF. CDR3 DNA sequence: TGTGCCAGCATCGAAGGAGGATCTGAAGCTTTCTTT.

This clonotype was counted a few times. Since a much larger clone is just one base distant, this may be a read error. This chain links TRBV7-6 with TRBJ2-1; D uncertain. Germline V lookup: CDR1 SGHVS, CDR2 FNYEAQ. Trimming took off 1 base at V and 3 bases at J, with 10 bases between the two ends. CDR3 length: 15 residues. In DNA form, the CDR3 reads TGTGCCAGCAGCTTAGAGTCGGTGATCTACAATGAGCAGTTCTTC. Protein product: CASSLESVIYNEQFF.

This clonotype was observed many times. This sequence joins TRBV18 and TRBJ2-1; 11 bases map to TRBD2. The CDR3 is 15 amino acids. CDR1 KGHSH and CDR2 LQKENI come from the germline V gene. J was trimmed by 5 bases and V by 3 bases; bases with no gene match: 3. CDR3 bases: TGTGCCAGCTCACCCACTAGCGGGGGACACAATGAGCAGTTCTTC. Its translation is CASSPTSGGHNEQFF.

V and J are TRBV7-3 and TRBJ2-3, with a possible D match to TRBD2 (5 bases). V lost 1 base to trimming and J lost 2 bases, with 19 bases between them. Germline V lookup: CDR1 SGHTA, CDR2 FQGTGA. CDR3 length: 18 amino acids. In DNA form, the CDR3 reads TGTGCCAGCAGCTTAAGCGGGCAGGTGGCAGACCTCACAGATACGCAGTATTTT. Its protein product is CASSLSGQVADLTDTQYF.

This clonotype appeared many times. The chain carries TRBV6-1 and TRBJ2-4; 7 positions match TRBD1. With V trimmed by 4 bases and J by 0 bases, 6 bases remained unmatched. Germline CDR1 and CDR2: MNHNS and SASEGT. This CDR3 has 16 amino acids. The CDR3 here is CASSGGTALAKNIQYF. In DNA form, the CDR3 reads TGTGCCAGCAGTGGAGGGACAGCCCTAGCCAAAAACATTCAGTACTTC.

On this clonotype: This clone may be a read error of a much larger clone one base away. Because the CDR3 is missing its conserved closing phenylalanine or tryptophan, this is likely a read error. The V and J genes are TRBV29-1 and TRBJ2-3; weak D call: TRBD2 (6 bases). Germline CDR1 and CDR2: SQVTM and ANQGSEA. The CDR3 extends over 13 amino acids. Between the trimmed V and J ends, which lost 4 bases and 3 bases, there was a span of 11 bases. The CDR3: CSVGGIFTDTQYL. The CDR3 DNA sequence: TGCAGCGTTGGCGGGATATTTACAGATACGCAGTATCTT.

This clonotype was seen ten or more times. The V gene is TRBV30, the J gene TRBJ2-1; 9 bases are a match to TRBD1. This CDR3 spans 14 amino acids. V lost 3 bases to trimming and J lost 5 bases; unmatched junction nucleotides: 5. Germline V lookup: CDR1 GTSNPN, CDR2 SVGIG (reference sequence). CDR3 DNA: TGTGCCTGGAGGCGGACAGGGGTGGACAATGAGCAGTTCTTC. This gives the protein CAWRRTGVDNEQFF.

This clonotype was observed at least ten times. The chain combines TRBV6-5 with TRBJ2-7; 7 bases match TRBD1. The CDR3 has 14 amino acids. Per germline, CDR1 MNHEY and CDR2 SVGAGI. After removal of 1 base from V and 4 bases from J, the junction contained 4 bases not matched to a gene. The CDR3 DNA is TGTGCCAGCAGTTACTTTGAGGGGGCATACGAGCAGTACTTC. Amino acids: CASSYFEGAYEQYF.